Sequencing of this T cell receptor (beta chain) was carried out in a study of Ad26.COV2.S vaccination and SARS-CoV-2 variants. Repertoires were generated with immunoSEQ multiplex PCR, while TCRdb's copy carries only in-frame clones and drops some. In the table there are roughly 680,000 clones, approximately 88% of which are singletons. The treatment here: approximately 18 received Ad26.COV2.S at low or high dose, single or two shots; about 5 received placebo; per-sample allocation not given. Sampling occurred on day 63 after the first vaccine or placebo injection. The V and J ends lost 0 bases and 5 bases respectively, with 16 bases between them. Per the germline V gene, CDR1 is MGHDK and CDR2 is SYGVNS. This CDR3 is built from 16 residues.

The receptor's source is a person aged 18-60 years who received the Ad26.COV2.S COVID-19 vaccine or a placebo. Specimen: peripheral blood, collected in a trial of Ad26.COV2.S vaccine versus placebo. The chain has TRBV25-1 and TRBJ2-5; no reliable D call. CDR3 bases: TGTGCCAGCAGTGAATACTTTTTGCGTGAACGGGAGACCCAGTACTTC. Translation: CASSEYFLRERETQYF.